This paragraph covers one T cell receptor (beta chain) sequence. The source of the sample is a study of blood T cell repertoires in COVID-19. J was trimmed by 2 bases and V by 2 bases; bases with no gene match: 5. Germline V gene sequence: CDR1 SGHVS, CDR2 FNYEAQ. The CDR3 runs to 16 residues. TCRdb's table, derived via immunoSEQ multiplex PCR, lists solely in-frame clones and lacks some. The sample has 250,000 to 300,000 clones; about four fifths are singletons. Participants' own reports of clinical history determined their cohort assignment. It was within 2 weeks before study entry that exposed participants met a COVID-19 case.

The sample consisted of PBMCs or T cells enriched from blood (not recorded which). V gene TRBV7-6 combines with J gene TRBJ2-2; 7 bases line up with TRBD2. This clonotype was obtained from a middle-aged man who had been exposed to COVID-19. The CDR3: CASSLRSSGNTGELFF. The DNA of the CDR3 is TGTGCCAGCAGCTTACGGTCTAGCGGTAACACCGGGGAGCTGTTTTTT.